This TCR beta chain was identified during a study of CD8+ T cells in alopecia areata. General study points: Scalp clonality and expanded CD8+ clones among the top 100 were significantly decreased by tofacitinib.

Noted treatment: oral pan-JAK inhibitor, 5-10 mg twice daily. Notes on this clone: Its antigen is currently unknown.

V lost 3 bases and J 0 bases, leaving 18 bases between the germline ends. This CDR3 is built from 17 residues. Germline assignment: CDR1 GTSNPN and CDR2 SVGIG (reference sequence). Extracted from the samples, RNA was reverse transcribed into cDNA to serve as the sequencing template. Here immunoSEQ multiplex PCR was the method, and the copy in TCRdb shows in-frame clones only, minus some. The table lists more than 95,000 clones, over 55% of them singletons. V usage is TRBV30 and J usage is TRBJ1-3; possibly TRBD1 for D (6 bases). This specimen was CD4+ T cells sorted from blood, taken at week 4, from a patient treated with tofacitinib. This receptor was taken from a human donor with alopecia areata. For the CDR3, the DNA is TGTGCCTGGAGCCCTACCGGGACATCGAGCTCTGGAAACACCATATATTTT. Its translation is CAWSPTGTSSSGNTIYF.